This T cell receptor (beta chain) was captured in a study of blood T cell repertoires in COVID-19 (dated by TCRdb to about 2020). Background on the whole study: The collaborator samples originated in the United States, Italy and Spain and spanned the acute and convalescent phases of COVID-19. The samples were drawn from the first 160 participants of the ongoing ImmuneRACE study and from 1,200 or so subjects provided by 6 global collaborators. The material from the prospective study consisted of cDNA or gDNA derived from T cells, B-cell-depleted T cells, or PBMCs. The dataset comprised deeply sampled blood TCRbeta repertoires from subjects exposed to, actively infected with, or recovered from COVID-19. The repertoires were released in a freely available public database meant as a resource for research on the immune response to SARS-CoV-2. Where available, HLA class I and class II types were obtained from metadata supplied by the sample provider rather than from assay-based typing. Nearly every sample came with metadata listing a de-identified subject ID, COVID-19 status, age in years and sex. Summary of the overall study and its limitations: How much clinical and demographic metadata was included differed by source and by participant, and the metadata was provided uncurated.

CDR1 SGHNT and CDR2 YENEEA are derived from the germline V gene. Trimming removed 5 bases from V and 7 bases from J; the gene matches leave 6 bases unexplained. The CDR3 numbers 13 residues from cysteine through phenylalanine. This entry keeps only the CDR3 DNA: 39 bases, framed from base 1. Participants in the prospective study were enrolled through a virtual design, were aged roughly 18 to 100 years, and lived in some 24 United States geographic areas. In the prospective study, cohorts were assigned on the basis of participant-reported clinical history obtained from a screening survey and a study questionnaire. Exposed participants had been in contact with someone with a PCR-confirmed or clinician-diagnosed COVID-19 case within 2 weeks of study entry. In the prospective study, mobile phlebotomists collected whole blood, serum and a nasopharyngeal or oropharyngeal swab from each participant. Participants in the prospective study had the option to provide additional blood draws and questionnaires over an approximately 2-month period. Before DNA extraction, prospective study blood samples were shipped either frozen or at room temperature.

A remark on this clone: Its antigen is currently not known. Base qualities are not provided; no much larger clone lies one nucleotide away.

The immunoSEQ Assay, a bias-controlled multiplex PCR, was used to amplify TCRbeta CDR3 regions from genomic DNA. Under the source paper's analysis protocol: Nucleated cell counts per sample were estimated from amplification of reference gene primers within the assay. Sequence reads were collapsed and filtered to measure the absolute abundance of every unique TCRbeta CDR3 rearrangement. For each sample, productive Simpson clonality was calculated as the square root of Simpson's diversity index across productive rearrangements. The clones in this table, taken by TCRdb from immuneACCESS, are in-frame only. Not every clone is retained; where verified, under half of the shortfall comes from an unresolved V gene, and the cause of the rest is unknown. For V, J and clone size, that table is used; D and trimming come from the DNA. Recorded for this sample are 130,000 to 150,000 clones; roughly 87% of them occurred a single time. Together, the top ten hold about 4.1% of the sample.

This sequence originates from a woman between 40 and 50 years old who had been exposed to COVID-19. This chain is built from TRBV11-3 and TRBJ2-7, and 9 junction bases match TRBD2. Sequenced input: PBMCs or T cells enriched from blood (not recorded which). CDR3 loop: CASSPRTSEEQYF. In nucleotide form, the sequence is TGTGCCAGCAGCCCCAGGACTAGCGAGGAGCAGTACTTC.